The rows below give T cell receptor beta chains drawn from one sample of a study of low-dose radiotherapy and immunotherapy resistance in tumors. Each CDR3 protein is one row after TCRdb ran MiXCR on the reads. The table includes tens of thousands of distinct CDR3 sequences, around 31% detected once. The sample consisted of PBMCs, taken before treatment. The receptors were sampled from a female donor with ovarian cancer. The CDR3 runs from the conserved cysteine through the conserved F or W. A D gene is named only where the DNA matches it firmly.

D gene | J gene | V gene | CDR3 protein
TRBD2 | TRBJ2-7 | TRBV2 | CASSPKGRAGEQYF
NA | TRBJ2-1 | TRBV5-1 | CASSLGFGAPDEQFF
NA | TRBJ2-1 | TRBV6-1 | CASSEAYNEQFF
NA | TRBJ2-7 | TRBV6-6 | CASSYDRSYEQYF
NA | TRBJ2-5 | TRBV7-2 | CASSLRSTSSRETQYF
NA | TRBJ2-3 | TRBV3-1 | CASSPVGSSASTDTQYF
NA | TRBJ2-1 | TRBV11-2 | CASSSFRGGKSSYNEQFF
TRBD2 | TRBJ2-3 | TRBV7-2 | CASSALAGGSTDTQYF
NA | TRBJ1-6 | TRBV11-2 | CASSSWTGGNSPLHF
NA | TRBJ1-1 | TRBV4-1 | CASSQGAREAEAFF
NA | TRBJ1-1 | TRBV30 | CAWSRQYPNTEAFF
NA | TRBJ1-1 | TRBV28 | CASTEEATGLTEAFF
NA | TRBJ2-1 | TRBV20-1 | CSASLEGRRYNEQFF
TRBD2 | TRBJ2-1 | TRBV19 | CTSSGRGGGRAYNEQFF
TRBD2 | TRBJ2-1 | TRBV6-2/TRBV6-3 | CASSYVSGGNYNEQFF
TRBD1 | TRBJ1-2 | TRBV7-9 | CASSLGDRDYDGYTF
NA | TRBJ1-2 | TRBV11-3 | CASSPPDGYGYTF
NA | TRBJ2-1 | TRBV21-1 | CASSSQGSISDEQFF
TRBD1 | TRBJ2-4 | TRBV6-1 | CASNRQGNKNIQYF
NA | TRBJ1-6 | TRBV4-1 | CASSQDLGVAGSPLHF
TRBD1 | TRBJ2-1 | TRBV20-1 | CSARDGAGTPGGQFF
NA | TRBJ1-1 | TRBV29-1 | CSVQTARDTEAFF
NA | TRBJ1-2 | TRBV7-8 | CASSFGTDTGYTF
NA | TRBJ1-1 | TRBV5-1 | CASSWDNANTEAFF
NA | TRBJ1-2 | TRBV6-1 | CASSAGSGYTF
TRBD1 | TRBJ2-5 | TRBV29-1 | CSERTGGETQYF
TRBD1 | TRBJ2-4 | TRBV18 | CASSQPGQGANIQYF
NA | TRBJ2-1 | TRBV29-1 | CSVEWTRNLYYNEQFF
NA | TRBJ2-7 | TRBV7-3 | CASSPTAGSYEQYF
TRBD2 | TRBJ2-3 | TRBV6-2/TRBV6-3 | CASSYSLYTGGRALDTQYF
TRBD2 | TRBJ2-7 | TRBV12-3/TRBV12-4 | CASRSASGGHEQYF
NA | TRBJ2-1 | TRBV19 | CASSNRDMVNEQFF
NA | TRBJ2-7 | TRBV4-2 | CASSLRTDSYEQYF
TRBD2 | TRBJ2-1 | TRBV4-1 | CASSLSSGSNYEQFF
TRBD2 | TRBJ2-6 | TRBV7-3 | CASSLRGGVGANVLTF
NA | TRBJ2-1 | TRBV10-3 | CAISDRYNEQFF
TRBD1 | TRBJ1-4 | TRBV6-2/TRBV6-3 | CASDTGGAYEKLFF
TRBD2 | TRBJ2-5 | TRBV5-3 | CASSRGEGAETQYF
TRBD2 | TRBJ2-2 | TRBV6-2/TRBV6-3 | CASSSLHITSGGVVELFF
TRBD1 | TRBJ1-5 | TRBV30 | CAWSSVQGGQPQHF
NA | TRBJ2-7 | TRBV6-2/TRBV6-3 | CASSYWITAEGHEQYF
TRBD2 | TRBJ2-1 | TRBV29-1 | CSVERDGTSGRKFF
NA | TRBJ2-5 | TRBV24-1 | CATSDLMTRPETQYF
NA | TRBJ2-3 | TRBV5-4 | CASSSMDWQQYTDTQYF
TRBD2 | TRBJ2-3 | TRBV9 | CASSVALAADSGDTQYF
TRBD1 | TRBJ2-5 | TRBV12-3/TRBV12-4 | CASSRPPTGIETQYF
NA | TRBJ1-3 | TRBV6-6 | CASSYTGVSGNTIYF
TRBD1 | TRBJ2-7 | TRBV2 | CAIALDRGLGEQYF
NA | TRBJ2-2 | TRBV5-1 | CASSQGNTGELFF
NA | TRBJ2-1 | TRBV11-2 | CASSLISGRLYNEQFF
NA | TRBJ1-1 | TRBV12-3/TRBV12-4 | CASSFGRANTEAFF
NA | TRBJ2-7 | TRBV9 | CASSVGGSYEQYF
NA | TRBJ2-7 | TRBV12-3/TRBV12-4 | CASSSTGLTYEQYF
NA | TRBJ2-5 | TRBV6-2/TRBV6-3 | CASSPRLVDLASRGETQYF
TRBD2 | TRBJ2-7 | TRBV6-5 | CASRPTQLARTYEQYF
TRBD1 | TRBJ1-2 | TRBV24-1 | CATSDPGGGKGGYTF
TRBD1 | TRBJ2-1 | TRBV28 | CASSKSTGGRYNEQFF